The 8 T cell receptor beta chains below come from one sample, sequenced in a study of graft-versus-host responses after intestinal transplantation. TCRdb's table, derived via immunoSEQ multiplex PCR, lists solely in-frame clones and lacks some. The sample consists of about 23,000 clones, 85% to 95% of them appearing once. Sequenced material: PBMCs, taken 39 to 40 days after intestinal transplant. The receptors stem from a human patient who received an intestinal transplant, so some T cells may come from the graft donor.

The J gene is TRBJ1-1, the V gene TRBV11-1, with TRBD1 matching over 8 bases. The junction had 15 bases not matched to a gene; V was cut back by 4 bases and J by 8 bases. The germline V gene encodes CDR1 SGHAT and CDR2 FQDESV (reference sequence). The CDR3 consists of 16 residues. CDR3 nucleotides: TGTGCCAGCAGCTCACAGGGGGTAGGGATCTCAGCGGAAGCTTTCTTT. Translating it yields CASSSQGVGISAEAFF.

The chain combines TRBV5-1 with TRBJ2-7, with 8 nucleotides matching TRBD2. The CDR3 contains 15 residues. Germline lookup yields CDR1 SGHRS and CDR2 YFSETQ. After removal of 1 base from V and 2 bases from J, the junction contained 5 bases not matched to a gene. For the CDR3, the DNA is TGCGCCAGCAGCTTGTGGGGCGGGAGGACCTACGAGCAGTACTTC. It yields the protein CASSLWGGRTYEQYF.

The rearrangement joins TRBV6-5 to TRBJ2-2; D is ambiguous. The CDR3 length is 14 residues. V lost 2 bases and J 0 bases, leaving 4 bases between the germline ends. Germline loops: CDR1 MNHEY, CDR2 SVGAGI. The CDR3 region has the DNA TGTGCCAGCAGTTACACCCCGAACACCGGGGAGCTGTTTTTT. It specifies CASSYTPNTGELFF.

This clone showed up just once. The chain has TRBV19 and TRBJ1-5; 9 positions match TRBD1. There are 13 residues in the CDR3. The V gene end was trimmed by 9 bases and the J gene end by 6 bases; junction bases not matched to a gene: 6. CDR1 is LNHDA, CDR2 SQIVND, per germline (reference sequence). This CDR3 is CASSDRGSQPQHF. In DNA form, the CDR3 reads TGTGCCAGCTCTGACAGGGGGAGTCAGCCCCAGCATTTT.

The CDR3 here is CASSFGTAYEQYF. The CDR3 DNA sequence: TGTGCCAGCAGTTTCGGGACAGCCTACGAGCAGTACTTC. The chain combines TRBV28 with TRBJ2-7, with 7 bases matching TRBD1. Trimming cost V 3 bases and J 2 bases; bases outside gene matches: 1. The CDR3 totals 13 residues. The germline CDR1 and CDR2 sequences are MDHEN and SYDVKM.

The chain is built from TRBV13 and TRBJ2-1, with 14 positions matching TRBD2. Per the germline V gene, CDR1 is PRHDT and CDR2 is FYEKMQ (reference sequence). V lost 5 bases and J lost 2; bases outside the gene matches: 5. The CDR3 sequence is 17 residues long. CDR3 region: CASSRTSGRYPYNEQFF. CDR3 coding DNA: TGTGCCAGCAGCCGGACTAGCGGGAGGTACCCCTACAATGAGCAGTTCTTC. The full variable domain, completed using reference TRBV13 and TRBJ2-1, is AAGVIQSPRHLIKEKRETATLKCYPIPRHDTVYWYQQGPGQDPQFLISFYEKMQSDKGSIPDRFSAQQFSDYHSELNMSSLELGDSALYFCASSRTSGRYPYNEQFFGPGTRLTVL.

The V and J genes are TRBV28 and TRBJ2-3; D is unclear. The CDR3 loop spans 14 amino acids. Germline assignment: CDR1 MDHEN and CDR2 SYDVKM. With 5 bases removed from V and 5 bases from J, the gap between germline ends came to 14 bases. As DNA, the CDR3 is TGTGCCAGCAGTCCACAGCCAGGTCAAGATACGCAGTATTTT. Translated, it gives CASSPQPGQDTQYF.

The chain has TRBV7-8 and TRBJ2-1; D unresolved. V was cut by 4 bases and J by 4 bases, with 14 bases left in between. The CDR3 runs 15 residues. Germline V lookup: CDR1 SGHVS, CDR2 FQNEAQ. This CDR3 reads CASSSLGALYNEQFF. The CDR3 nucleotides read TGTGCCAGCAGCTCTTTAGGTGCTCTATACAATGAGCAGTTCTTC.